This T cell receptor (beta chain) was obtained from a study of T-cell reconstitution after alpha-beta-depleted transplantation in children. Study-wide findings and caveats: Several patients had high TCRbeta diversity at day 60; it came from surviving recipient T cells and thymic progenitors.

Germline CDR1 is MGHRA and CDR2 is YSYEKL. CDR3 size: 22 residues. The junction had 24 bases not matched to a gene; V was cut back by 2 bases and J by 1 base. As regards this clonotype: Its antigen is not known.

During its preparation, the TCRbeta library received unique molecular identifiers. TCRdb re-called the PCR reads with MiXCR, one entry per CDR3 protein. The sample lists some 830,000 distinct CDR3 sequences, approximately 15% seen once, with 5% in the top ten. Source: PBMCs, mostly from graft donor cells, taken 360 days after TCRalphabeta/CD19-depleted stem cell transplant. The V call is TRBV4-1, the J call TRBJ2-5; 8 bases align to TRBD2. The receptor was isolated from a male patient between 10 and 17 years old who had a stem cell transplant for acute lymphoblastic leukemia, so the T cells may come from the graft donor. The CDR3 sequence: CASSQFVGRLAGGWASQETQYF. The DNA for the CDR3 is TGCGCCAGCAGCCAATTCGTGGGAAGGCTAGCGGGCGGATGGGCCTCCCAAGAGACCCAGTACTTC.